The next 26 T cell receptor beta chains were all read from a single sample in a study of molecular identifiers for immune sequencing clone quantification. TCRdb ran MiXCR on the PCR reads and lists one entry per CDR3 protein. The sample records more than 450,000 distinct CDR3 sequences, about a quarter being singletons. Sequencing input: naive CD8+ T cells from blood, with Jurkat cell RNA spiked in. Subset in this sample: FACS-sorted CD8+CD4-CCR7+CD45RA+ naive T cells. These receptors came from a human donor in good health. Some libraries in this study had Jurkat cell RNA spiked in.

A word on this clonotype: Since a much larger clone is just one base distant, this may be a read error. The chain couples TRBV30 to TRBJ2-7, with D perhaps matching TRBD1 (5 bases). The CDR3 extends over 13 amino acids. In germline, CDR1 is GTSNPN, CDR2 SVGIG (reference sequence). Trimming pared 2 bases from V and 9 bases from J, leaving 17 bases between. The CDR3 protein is CAWSTGPGNGQYF. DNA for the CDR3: TGTGCCTGGAGTACAGGACCGGGCAACGGGCAGTACTTC.

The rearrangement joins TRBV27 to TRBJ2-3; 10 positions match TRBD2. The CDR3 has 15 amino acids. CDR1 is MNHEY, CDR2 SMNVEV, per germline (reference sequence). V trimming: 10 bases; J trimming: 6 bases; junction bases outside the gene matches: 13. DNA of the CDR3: TGTGCCACTAAGACTAGCGGGCGACCCGGGGATACGCAGTATTTT. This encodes CATKTSGRPGDTQYF.

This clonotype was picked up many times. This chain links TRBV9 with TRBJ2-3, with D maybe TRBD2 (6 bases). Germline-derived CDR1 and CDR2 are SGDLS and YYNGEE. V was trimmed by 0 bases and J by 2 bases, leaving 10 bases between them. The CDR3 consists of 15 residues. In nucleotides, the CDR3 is TGTGCCAGCAGCGTAGTTGCGGGATCCACAGATACGCAGTATTTT. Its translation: CASSVVAGSTDTQYF.

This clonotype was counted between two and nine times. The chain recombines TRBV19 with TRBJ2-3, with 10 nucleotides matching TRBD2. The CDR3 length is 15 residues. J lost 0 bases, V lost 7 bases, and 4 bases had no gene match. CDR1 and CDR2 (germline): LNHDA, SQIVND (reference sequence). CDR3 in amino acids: CASTLTSGSTDTQYF. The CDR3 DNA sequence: TGTGCCAGTACTCTGACTAGCGGGAGCACAGATACGCAGTATTTT. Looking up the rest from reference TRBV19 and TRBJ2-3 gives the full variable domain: DGGITQSPKYLFRKEGQNVTLSCEQNLNHDAMYWYRQDPGQGLRLIYYSQIVNDFQKGDIAEGYSVSREKKESFPLTVTSAQKNPTAFYLCASTLTSGSTDTQYFGPGTRLTVL.

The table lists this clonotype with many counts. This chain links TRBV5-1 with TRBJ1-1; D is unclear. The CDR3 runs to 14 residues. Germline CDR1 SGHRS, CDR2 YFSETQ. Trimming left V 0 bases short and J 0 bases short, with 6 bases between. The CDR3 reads CASSLDPLNTEAFF. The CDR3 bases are TGCGCCAGCAGCTTGGACCCCCTGAACACTGAAGCTTTCTTT. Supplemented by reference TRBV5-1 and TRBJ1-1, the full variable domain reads KAGVTQTPRYLIKTRGQQVTLSCSPISGHRSVSWYQQTPGQGLQFLFEYFSETQRNKGNFPGRFSGRQFSNSRSEMNVSTLELGDSALYLCASSLDPLNTEAFFGQGTRLTVV.

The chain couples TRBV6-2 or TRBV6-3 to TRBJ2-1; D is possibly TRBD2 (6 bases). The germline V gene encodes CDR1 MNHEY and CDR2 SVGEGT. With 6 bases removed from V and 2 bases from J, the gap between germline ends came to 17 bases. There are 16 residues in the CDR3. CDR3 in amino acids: CASSLSGVGAYNEQFF. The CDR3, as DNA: TGTGCCAGCAGCCTCTCGGGGGTCGGGGCCTACAATGAGCAGTTCTTC.

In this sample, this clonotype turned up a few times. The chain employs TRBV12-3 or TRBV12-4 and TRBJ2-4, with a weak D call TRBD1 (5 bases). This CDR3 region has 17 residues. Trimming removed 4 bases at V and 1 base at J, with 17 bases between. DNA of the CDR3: TGTGCCAGCAGTTCGACAGTGAACTCAGGGGCCAAAAACATTCAGTACTTC. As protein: CASSSTVNSGAKNIQYF.

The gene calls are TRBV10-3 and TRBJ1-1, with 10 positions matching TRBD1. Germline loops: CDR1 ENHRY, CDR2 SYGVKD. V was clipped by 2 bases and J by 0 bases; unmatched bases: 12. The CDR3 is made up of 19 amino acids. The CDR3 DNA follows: TGTGCCATCAGTGAGAATTACCACGGGACAGGGGATATGAACACTGAAGCTTTCTTT. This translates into CAISENYHGTGDMNTEAFF.

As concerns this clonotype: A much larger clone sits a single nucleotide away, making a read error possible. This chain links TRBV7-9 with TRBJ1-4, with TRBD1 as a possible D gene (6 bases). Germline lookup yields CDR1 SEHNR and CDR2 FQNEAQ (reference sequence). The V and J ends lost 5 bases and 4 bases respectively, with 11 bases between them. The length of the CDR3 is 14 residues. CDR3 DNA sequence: TGTGCCAGCAGCCCCAGGGGCGGTAATGAAAAACTGTTTTTT. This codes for CASSPRGGNEKLFF. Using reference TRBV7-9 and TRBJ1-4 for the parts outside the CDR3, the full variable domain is DTGVSQNPRHKITKRGQNVTFRCDPISEHNRLYWYRQTLGQGPEFLTYFQNEAQLEKSRLLSDRFSAERPKGSFSTLEIQRTEQGDSAMYLCASSPRGGNEKLFFGSGTQLSVL.

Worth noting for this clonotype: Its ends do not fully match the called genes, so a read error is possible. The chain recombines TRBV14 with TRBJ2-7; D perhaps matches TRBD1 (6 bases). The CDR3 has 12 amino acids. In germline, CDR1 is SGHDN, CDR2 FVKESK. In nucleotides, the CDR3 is TGTGCCAGCAACCAAACAGGGTACGAGCAGTACTTC. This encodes CASNQTGYEQYF.

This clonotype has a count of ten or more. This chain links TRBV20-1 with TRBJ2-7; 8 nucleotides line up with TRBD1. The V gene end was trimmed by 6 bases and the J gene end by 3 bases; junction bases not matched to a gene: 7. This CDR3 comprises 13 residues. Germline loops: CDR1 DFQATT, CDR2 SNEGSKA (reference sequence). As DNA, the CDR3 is TGCAGTGCCCAGACAGGGGTCGGCTACGAGCAGTACTTC. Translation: CSAQTGVGYEQYF.

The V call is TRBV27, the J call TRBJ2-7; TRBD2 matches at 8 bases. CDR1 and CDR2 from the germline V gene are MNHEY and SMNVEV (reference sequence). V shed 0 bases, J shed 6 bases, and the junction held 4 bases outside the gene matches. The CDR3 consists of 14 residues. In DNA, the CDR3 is TGTGCCAGCAGTTTATCGGCGGCGGGGGGCGAGCAGTACTTC. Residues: CASSLSAAGGEQYF.

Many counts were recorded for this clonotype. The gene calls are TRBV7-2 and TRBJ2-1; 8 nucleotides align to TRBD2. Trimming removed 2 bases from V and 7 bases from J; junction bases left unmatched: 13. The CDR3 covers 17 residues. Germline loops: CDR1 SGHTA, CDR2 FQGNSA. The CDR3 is CASSLLAGQPGTNEQFF. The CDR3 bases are TGTGCCAGCAGCTTATTAGCGGGGCAACCCGGGACAAATGAGCAGTTCTTC.

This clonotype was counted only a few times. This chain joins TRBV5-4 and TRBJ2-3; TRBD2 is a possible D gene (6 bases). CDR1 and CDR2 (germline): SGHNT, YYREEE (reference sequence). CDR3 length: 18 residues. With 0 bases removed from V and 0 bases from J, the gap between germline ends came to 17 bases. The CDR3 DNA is TGTGCCAGCAGCTTGGCCGTCCGTTCAGGGACTAGCACAGATACGCAGTATTTT. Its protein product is CASSLAVRSGTSTDTQYF.

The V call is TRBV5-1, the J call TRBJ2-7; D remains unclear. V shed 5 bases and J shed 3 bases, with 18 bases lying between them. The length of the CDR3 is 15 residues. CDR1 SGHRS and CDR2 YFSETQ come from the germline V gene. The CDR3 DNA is TGCGCCAGCAGTTCCTCCCTTGACACAAACTACGAGCAGTACTTC. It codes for CASSSSLDTNYEQYF.

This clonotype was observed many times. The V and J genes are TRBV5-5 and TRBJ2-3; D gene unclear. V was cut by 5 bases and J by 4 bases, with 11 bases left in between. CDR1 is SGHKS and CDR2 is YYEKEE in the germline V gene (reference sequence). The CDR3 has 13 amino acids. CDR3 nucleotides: TGTGCCAGCAGTTCAGAGGAACCAGATACGCAGTATTTT. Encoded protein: CASSSEEPDTQYF.

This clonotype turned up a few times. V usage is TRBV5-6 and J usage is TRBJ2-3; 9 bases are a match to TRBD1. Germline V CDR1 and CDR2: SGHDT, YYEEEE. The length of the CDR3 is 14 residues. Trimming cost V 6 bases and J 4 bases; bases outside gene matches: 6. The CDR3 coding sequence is TGTGCCAGCACCCAGAGGACAGGGGCAGATACGCAGTATTTT. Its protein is CASTQRTGADTQYF.

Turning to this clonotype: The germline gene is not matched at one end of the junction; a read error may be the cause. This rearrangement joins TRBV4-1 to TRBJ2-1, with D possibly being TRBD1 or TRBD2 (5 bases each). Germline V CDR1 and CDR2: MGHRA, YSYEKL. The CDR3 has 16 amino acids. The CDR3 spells CASTTAPGRPYHEQFF. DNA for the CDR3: TGCGCCAGCACCACTGCTCCGGGACGCCCCTACCATGAGCAGTTCTTC.

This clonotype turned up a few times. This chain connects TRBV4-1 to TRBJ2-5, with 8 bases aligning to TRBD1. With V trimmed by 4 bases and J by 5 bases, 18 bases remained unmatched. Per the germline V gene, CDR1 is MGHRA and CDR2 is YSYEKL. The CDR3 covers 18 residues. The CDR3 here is CASSLPSPGQGGGETQYF. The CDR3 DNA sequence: TGCGCCAGCAGCCTACCCTCCCCCGGACAGGGCGGAGGGGAGACCCAGTACTTC.

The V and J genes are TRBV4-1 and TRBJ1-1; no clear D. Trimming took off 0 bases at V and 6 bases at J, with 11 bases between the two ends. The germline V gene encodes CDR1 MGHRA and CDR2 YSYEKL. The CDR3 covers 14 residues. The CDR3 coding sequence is TGCGCCAGCAGCCAAGATATGTCCCACGCTGAAGCTTTCTTT. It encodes CASSQDMSHAEAFF.

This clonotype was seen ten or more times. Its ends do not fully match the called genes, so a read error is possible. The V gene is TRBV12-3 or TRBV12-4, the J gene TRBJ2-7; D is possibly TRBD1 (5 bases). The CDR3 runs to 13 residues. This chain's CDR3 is CASSLGQGFEQYF. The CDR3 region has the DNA TGCGCCAGCAGCTTGGGGCAGGGATTCGAGCAGTACTTC.

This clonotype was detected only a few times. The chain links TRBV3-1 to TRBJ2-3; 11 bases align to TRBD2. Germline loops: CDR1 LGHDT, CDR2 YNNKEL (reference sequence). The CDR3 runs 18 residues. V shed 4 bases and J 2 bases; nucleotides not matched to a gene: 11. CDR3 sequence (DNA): TGTGCCAGCAGCCTCCCGACCGGGACTAGCGGTTTCACAGATACGCAGTATTTT. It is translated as CASSLPTGTSGFTDTQYF.

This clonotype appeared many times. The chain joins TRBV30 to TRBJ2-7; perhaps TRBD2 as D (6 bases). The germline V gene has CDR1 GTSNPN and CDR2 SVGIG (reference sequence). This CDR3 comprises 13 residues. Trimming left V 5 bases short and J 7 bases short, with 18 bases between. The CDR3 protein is CAWSGTLLGEQYF. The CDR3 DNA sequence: TGTGCCTGGTCCGGGACTTTATTGGGGGAGCAGTACTTC.

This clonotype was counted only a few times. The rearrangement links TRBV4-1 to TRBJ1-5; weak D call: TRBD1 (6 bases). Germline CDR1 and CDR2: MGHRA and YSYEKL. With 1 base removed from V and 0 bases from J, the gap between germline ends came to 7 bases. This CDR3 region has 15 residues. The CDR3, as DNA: TGCGCCAGCAGCCAAGTACAGGGTAGCAATCAGCCCCAGCATTTT. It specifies CASSQVQGSNQPQHF.

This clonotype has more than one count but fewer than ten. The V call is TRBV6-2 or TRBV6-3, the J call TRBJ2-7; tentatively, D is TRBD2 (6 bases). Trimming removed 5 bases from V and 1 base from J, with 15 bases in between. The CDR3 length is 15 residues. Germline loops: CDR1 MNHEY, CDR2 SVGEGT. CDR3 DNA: TGTGCCAGCAGTGGGGACTCCCCGTTATCCTACGAGCAGTACTTC. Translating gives CASSGDSPLSYEQYF.

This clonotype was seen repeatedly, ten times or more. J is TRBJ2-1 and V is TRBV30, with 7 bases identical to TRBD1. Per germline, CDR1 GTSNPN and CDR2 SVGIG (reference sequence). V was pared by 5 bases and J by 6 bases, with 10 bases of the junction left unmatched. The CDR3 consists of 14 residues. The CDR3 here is CAWQSGTAANEQFF. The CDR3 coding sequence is TGTGCCTGGCAGTCCGGGACAGCTGCCAATGAGCAGTTCTTC. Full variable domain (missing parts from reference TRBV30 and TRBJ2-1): SQTIHQWPATLVQPVGSPLSLECTVEGTSNPNLYWYRQAAGRGLQLLFYSVGIGQISSEVPQNLSASRPQDRQFILSSKKLLLSDSGFYLCAWQSGTAANEQFFGPGTRLTVL.